This T cell receptor beta chain was sequenced for a study of blood T cells in healthy people across ages. This CDR3 region has 14 residues. Germline CDR1 and CDR2: DFQATT and SNEGSKA (reference sequence). Trimming shortened V by 0 bases and J by 4 bases, and 12 bases separated the two germline ends. A J-beta primer mix and a sample-barcoded 5' primer were used in a second PCR of about 7 to 12 cycles. MiXCR, run by TCRdb on the 5' RACE reads, gives a single entry per CDR3 protein. The table shows hundreds of thousands of distinct CDR3 sequences, with roughly 32% occurring only once. This clonotype showed up many times.

Sequenced sample: blood. This clonotype was obtained from a woman aged 80 or over in good health. The chain joins TRBV20-1 to TRBJ1-2, with D perhaps TRBD1 (5 bases). CDR3 nucleotides: TGCAGTGCTAGAGAAGGGGAATTTGTCTATGGCTACACCTTC. This translates into CSAREGEFVYGYTF.